The 21 T cell receptor beta chains below come from one sample, sequenced in a study of CXCR3-negative and CXCR3-positive naive CD8 T cells. General study points: A higher hydrophobicity marked the TRB CDR3s of CXCR3-positive naive cells versus CXCR3-negative naive cells.

The method, 5' RACE with UMI labels, was used to prepare the TRB cDNA libraries. TCRdb re-called the 5' RACE reads; every CDR3 protein appears as one record, without DNA. The listing records about 89,000 distinct CDR3 sequences. These TCRs are of unknown antigen specificity. Sample: naive CXCR3+ CD8+ T cells from blood. Documented subset: CD45RO-CCR7+CD27+CD95- naive CD8+ T cells expressing CXCR3 (TNR3+). The receptors were sampled from a human donor in good health. Some clones in this sample may be carry-over from other donors' samples.

The chain employs TRBV7-9 and TRBJ2-5; TCRdb reports TRBD2, a call that lacks DNA to check it against. The CDR3 is made up of 14 amino acids. CDR1 is SEHNR, CDR2 FQNEAQ, per germline (reference sequence). The chain's CDR3 is CASSLDSSGETQYF.

The gene calls are TRBV20-1 and TRBJ2-7; the D gene TCRdb calls, TRBD2, cannot be checked with no DNA. This CDR3 region has 15 residues. Germline CDR1 is DFQATT and CDR2 is SNEGSKA (reference sequence). The CDR3 region is CSAKGRAAGRYEQYF.

The gene calls are TRBV15 and TRBJ2-2. The CDR3 contains 16 residues. CDR1 is LNHNV, CDR2 YYDKDF, per germline (reference sequence). This chain's CDR3 is CATKDATSGNTGELFF.

The chain employs TRBV28 and TRBJ2-5. This CDR3 is built from 13 residues. Germline V gene data show CDR1 as MDHEN and CDR2 as SYDVKM. The CDR3 loop reads CASSSRSQETQYF. Using reference TRBV28 and TRBJ2-5 for the parts outside the CDR3, the full variable domain is DVKVTQSSRYLVKRTGEKVFLECVQDMDHENMFWYRQDPGLGLRLIYFSYDVKMKEKGDIPEGYSVSREKKERFSLILESASTNQTSMYLCASSSRSQETQYFGPGTRLLVL.

The chain links TRBV15 to TRBJ2-7; the D call of TRBD1 rests on TCRdb alone, since no DNA is present to check it. The length of the CDR3 is 16 residues. Germline V gene data show CDR1 as LNHNV and CDR2 as YYDKDF (reference sequence). CDR3 sequence reads: CATSTGGGSLSYEQYF.

The chain carries TRBV4-3 and TRBJ2-5; as DNA is missing, the TRBD1 call by TCRdb cannot be tested. The CDR3 is made up of 17 amino acids. Germline V CDR1 and CDR2: LGHNA, YSLEER. This CDR3 reads CASSQGGGRGSQETQYF.

The chain has TRBV6-2 or TRBV6-3 and TRBJ2-7; TCRdb's assignment of TRBD1 cannot be checked, as there is no DNA. The CDR3 extends over 15 amino acids. Germline loops: CDR1 MNHEY, CDR2 SVGEGT. The CDR3 reads CASSPTGGDYYEQYF.

This chain links TRBV7-8 with TRBJ2-7; TCRdb's assignment of TRBD1 cannot be checked, as there is no DNA. The CDR3 has 16 residues. From germline, CDR1 is SGHVS and CDR2 FQNEAQ. The CDR3 protein is CASRETGTGVVDEQYF.

The chain combines TRBV7-2 with TRBJ2-3; lacking DNA, the TRBD1 call made by TCRdb goes unchecked. Germline V gene sequence: CDR1 SGHTA, CDR2 FQGNSA. The length of the CDR3 is 19 residues. CDR3 sequence reads: CASSLKSWGPRGVTDTQYF.

V and J are TRBV27 and TRBJ2-1. The CDR3 length is 12 residues. The germline V gene has CDR1 MNHEY and CDR2 SMNVEV (reference sequence). CDR3 protein: CASSFTDNEQFF.

The CDR3 loop is CASSIPGTGSYEQYF. This chain links TRBV7-9 with TRBJ2-7; there is no DNA to check the TCRdb D call of TRBD1. From germline, CDR1 is SEHNR and CDR2 FQNEAQ (reference sequence). CDR3 length: 15 residues.

The chain carries TRBV5-1 and TRBJ2-5. The V gene's germline CDR1 is SGHRS and CDR2 YFSETQ. This CDR3 is built from 16 residues. CDR3 in amino acids: CASSLVGLDSQETQYF. Variable domain in full (rest from reference TRBV5-1 and TRBJ2-5): KAGVTQTPRYLIKTRGQQVTLSCSPISGHRSVSWYQQTPGQGLQFLFEYFSETQRNKGNFPGRFSGRQFSNSRSEMNVSTLELGDSALYLCASSLVGLDSQETQYFGPGTRLLVL.

The chain recombines TRBV13 with TRBJ2-3; the TCRdb call, TRBD1, lacks DNA for checking. The CDR3 is 18 residues long. CDR1 is PRHDT and CDR2 is FYEKMQ in the germline V gene (reference sequence). The CDR3 here is CASSLVGGVGPGTDTQYF.

J is TRBJ1-1 and V is TRBV20-1; TCRdb designates TRBD1, a call that cannot be tested without DNA. CDR1 and CDR2 (germline): DFQATT, SNEGSKA (reference sequence). The CDR3 runs to 15 residues. CDR3 sequence: CSARDLGQENTEAFF.

CDR3 sequence: CASSLKGQGLYEQYF. J is TRBJ2-7 and V is TRBV27. The CDR3 has 15 amino acids. Germline values: CDR1 MNHEY, CDR2 SMNVEV (reference sequence).

The V call is TRBV12-3 or TRBV12-4, the J call TRBJ1-5; TCRdb's D call, TRBD1, is unchecked because there is no DNA. The CDR3 has 14 residues. This chain's CDR3 is CASSWRQGEQPQHF.

V usage is TRBV7-2 and J usage is TRBJ2-5; with no DNA, the TCRdb D assignment of TRBD1 cannot be verified. The CDR3 sequence is 15 residues long. Germline V gives CDR1 SGHTA, CDR2 FQGNSA. The CDR3 loop is CASSQGQGYQETQYF. Combining the CDR3 with reference TRBV7-2 and TRBJ2-5 gives the whole variable domain GAGVSQSPSNKVTEKGKDVELRCDPISGHTALYWYRQSLGQGLEFLIYFQGNSAPDKSGLPSDRFSAERTGGSVSTLTIQRTQQEDSAVYLCASSQGQGYQETQYFGPGTRLLVL.

The chain couples TRBV6-2 or TRBV6-3 to TRBJ1-1; the TCRdb call, TRBD1, lacks DNA for checking. CDR1 is MNHEY and CDR2 is SVGEGT in the germline V gene. The CDR3 consists of 13 residues. CDR3 sequence: CANSPGGLTEAFF.

The chain has TRBV9 and TRBJ2-3. The length of the CDR3 is 13 residues. CDR1 is SGDLS, CDR2 YYNGEE, per germline. This CDR3 reads CASSPYGVDTQYF. Combining the CDR3 with reference TRBV9 and TRBJ2-3 gives the whole variable domain DSGVTQTPKHLITATGQRVTLRCSPRSGDLSVYWYQQSLDQGLQFLIQYYNGEERAKGNILERFSAQQFPDLHSELNLSSLELGDSALYFCASSPYGVDTQYFGPGTRLTVL.

This sequence joins TRBV7-8 and TRBJ2-5; TCRdb's assignment of TRBD1 cannot be checked, as there is no DNA. The V gene's germline CDR1 is SGHVS and CDR2 FQNEAQ. The CDR3 contains 15 residues. The CDR3 is CASTLAGGPGETQYF.

The chain employs TRBV18 and TRBJ2-7. The CDR3 loop spans 16 amino acids. Germline lookup yields CDR1 KGHSH and CDR2 LQKENI. The CDR3 is CASSPLFGESSYEQYF. Using reference TRBV18 and TRBJ2-7 for the parts outside the CDR3, the full variable domain is NAGVMQNPRHLVRRRGQEARLRCSPMKGHSHVYWYRQLPEEGLKFMVYLQKENIIDESGMPKERFSAEFPKEGPSILRIQQVVRGDSAAYFCASSPLFGESSYEQYFGPGTRLTVT.